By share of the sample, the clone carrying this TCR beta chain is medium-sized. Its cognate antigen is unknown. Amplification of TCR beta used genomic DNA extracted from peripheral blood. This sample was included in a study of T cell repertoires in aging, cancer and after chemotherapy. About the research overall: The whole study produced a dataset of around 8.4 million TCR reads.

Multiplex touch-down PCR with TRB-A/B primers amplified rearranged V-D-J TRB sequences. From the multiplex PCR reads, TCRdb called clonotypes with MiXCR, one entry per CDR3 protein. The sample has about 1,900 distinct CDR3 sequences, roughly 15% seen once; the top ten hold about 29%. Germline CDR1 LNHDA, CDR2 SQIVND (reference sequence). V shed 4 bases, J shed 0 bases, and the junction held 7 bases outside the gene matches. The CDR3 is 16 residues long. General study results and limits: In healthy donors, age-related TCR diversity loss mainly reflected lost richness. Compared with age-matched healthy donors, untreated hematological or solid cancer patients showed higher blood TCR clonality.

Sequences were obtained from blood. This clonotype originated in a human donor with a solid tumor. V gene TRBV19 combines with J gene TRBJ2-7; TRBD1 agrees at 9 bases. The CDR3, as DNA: TGTGCCAGTAGTAGTGGACAGGGGAGGAGCTCCTACGAGCAGTACTTC. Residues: CASSSGQGRSSYEQYF.